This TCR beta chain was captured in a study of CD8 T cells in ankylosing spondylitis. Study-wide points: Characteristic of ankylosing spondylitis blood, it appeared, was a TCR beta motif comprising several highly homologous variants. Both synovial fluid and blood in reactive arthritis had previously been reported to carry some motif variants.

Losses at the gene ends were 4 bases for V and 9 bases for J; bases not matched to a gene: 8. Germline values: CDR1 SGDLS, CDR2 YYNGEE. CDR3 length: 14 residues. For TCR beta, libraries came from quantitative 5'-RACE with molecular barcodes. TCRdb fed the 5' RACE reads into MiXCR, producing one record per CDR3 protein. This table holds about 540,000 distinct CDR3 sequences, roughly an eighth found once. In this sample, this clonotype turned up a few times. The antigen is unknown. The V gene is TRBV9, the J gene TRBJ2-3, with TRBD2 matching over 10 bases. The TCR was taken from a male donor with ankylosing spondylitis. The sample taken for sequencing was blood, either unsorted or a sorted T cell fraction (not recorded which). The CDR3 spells CASSSATAGGTQYF. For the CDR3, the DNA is TGTGCCAGCAGCTCAGCTACAGCGGGGGGGACGCAGTATTTT. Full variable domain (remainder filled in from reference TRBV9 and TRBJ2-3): DSGVTQTPKHLITATGQRVTLRCSPRSGDLSVYWYQQSLDQGLQFLIQYYNGEERAKGNILERFSAQQFPDLHSELNLSSLELGDSALYFCASSSATAGGTQYFGPGTRLTVL.